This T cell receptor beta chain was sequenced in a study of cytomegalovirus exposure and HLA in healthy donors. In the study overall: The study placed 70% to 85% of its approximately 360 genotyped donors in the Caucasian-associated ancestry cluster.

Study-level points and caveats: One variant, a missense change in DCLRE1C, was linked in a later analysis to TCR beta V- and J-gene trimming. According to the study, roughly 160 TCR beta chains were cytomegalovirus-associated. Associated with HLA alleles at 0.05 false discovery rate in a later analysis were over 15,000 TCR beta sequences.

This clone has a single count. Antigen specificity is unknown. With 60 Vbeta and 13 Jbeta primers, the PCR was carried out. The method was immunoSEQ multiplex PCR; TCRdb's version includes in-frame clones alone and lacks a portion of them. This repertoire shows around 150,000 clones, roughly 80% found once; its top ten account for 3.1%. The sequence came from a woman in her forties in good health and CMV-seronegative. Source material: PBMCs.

The CDR3 region is CASGDTGGREGYTF. CDR3 nucleotide sequence: TGTGCCAGCGGAGATACAGGGGGGAGGGAGGGCTACACCTTC. V usage is TRBV6-1 and J usage is TRBJ1-2, with 8 positions matching TRBD1. The germline CDR1 and CDR2 sequences are MNHNS and SASEGT. The ends lost 8 bases at V and 8 bases at J; junction bases unmatched: 13. The CDR3 covers 14 residues.